This T cell receptor (beta chain) was captured in a study of Tregs in tolerant kidney transplant recipients. The CDR3 extends over 15 amino acids. The V gene lost 9 bases and the J gene lost 2 bases, with 16 bases spanning the gap. CDR1 and CDR2 (germline): SGHTA, FQGNSA. The assay was immunoSEQ multiplex PCR, and TCRdb's table has in-frame clones only and misses some. The data hold approximately 60,000 clones, with roughly 98% observed a single time. The chain joins TRBV7-2 to TRBJ2-2; the D gene is possibly TRBD1 (5 bases). The sequence was obtained from a human donor who received a combined kidney and bone marrow transplant. The material was Tregs from blood, obtained before the transplant. DNA for the CDR3: TGTGCCAGTTCGACAGCCTACCGTAACACCGGGGAGCTGTTTTTT. Its protein product is CASSTAYRNTGELFF.